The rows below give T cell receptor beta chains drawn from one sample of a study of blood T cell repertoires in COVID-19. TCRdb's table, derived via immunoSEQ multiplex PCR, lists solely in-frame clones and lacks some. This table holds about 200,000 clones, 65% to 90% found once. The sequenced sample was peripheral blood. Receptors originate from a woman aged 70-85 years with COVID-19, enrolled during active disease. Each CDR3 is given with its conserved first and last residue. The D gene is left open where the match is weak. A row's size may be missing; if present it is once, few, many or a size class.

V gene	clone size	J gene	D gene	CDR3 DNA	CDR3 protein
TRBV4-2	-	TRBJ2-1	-	TGTGCCAGCAGCCAAGGTCCCCTTTACAATGAGCAGTTCTTC	CASSQGPLYNEQFF
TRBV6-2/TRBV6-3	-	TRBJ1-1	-	TGTGCCAGCAGTAAGATTCTTACAGGGTCGGGGAACACTGAAGCTTTCTTT	CASSKILTGSGNTEAFF
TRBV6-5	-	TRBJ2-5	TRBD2	TGTGCCAGCACCCAAGCGGGGGAAGAGACCCAGTACTTC	CASTQAGEETQYF
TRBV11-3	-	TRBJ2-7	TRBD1	TGTGCCAGCAGCTTAGAGGGGGTTGGGACAGGGAACTACGAGCAGTACTTC	CASSLEGVGTGNYEQYF
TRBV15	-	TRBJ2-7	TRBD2	TGTGCCACCAGCAGAGCTGCTAGCGGGACCTACGAGCAGTACTTC	CATSRAASGTYEQYF
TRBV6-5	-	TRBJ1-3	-	TGTGCCAGCAGTCAACATGATCCTGGAAACACCATATATTTT	CASSQHDPGNTIYF
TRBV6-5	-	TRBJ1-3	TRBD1	TGTGCCAGCAGTCCCCCGGGACAGGGAAACACCATATATTTT	CASSPPGQGNTIYF
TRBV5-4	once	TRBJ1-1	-	TGTGCCAGCAGCCGCGGGGGGACGAACACTGAAGCTTTCTTT	CASSRGGTNTEAFF
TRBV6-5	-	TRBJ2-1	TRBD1	TGTGCCAGCAGAACCCCGGGACAGGGGCGGGATGAGCAGTTCTTC	CASRTPGQGRDEQFF
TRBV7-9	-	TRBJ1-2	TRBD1	TGTGCCAGCAGCTTACTGGGACAGAACTATGGCTACACCTTC	CASSLLGQNYGYTF
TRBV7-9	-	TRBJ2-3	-	TGTGCCAGCAGCCTCGACTTAGCTAGCACAGATACGCAGTATTTT	CASSLDLASTDTQYF
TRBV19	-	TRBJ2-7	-	TGTGCCAGTAGTATAAACGTGGGCCCCACCTACGAGCAGTACTTC	CASSINVGPTYEQYF
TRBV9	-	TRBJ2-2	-	TGTGCCAGCAGCCTACAGGGACCCGGGGAGCTGTTTTTT	CASSLQGPGELFF
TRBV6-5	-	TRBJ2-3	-	TGTGCCAGCAGAAACAATTTCCCAGATACGCAGTATTTT	CASRNNFPDTQYF
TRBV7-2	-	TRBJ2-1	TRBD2	TGTGCCAGCGGGCCACGGGGGGTATCCTACAATGAGCAGTTCTTC	CASGPRGVSYNEQFF
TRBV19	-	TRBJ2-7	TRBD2	TGTGCCAGTAGCTCCCAGCGGGAGTGGTACGAGCAGTACTTC	CASSSQREWYEQYF
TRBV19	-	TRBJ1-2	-	TGTGCCAGTAGTTCTCAGGGATCTAACTATGGCTACACCTTC	CASSSQGSNYGYTF
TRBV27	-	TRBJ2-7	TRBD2	TGTGCCAGCAGTTTAGGTGTAGCGGGTGTGGTGGGAGAGCAGTACTTC	CASSLGVAGVVGEQYF
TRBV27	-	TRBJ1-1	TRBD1	TGTGCCAGCAGCCGAAGACAGGGGAGTGAAGCTTTCTTT	CASSRRQGSEAFF
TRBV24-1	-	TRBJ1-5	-	TGTGCCACCGGGGGGCGGGGGGCTAGGGACAATCAGCCCCAGCATTTT	CATGGRGARDNQPQHF
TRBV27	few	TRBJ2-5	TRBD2	TGTGCCAGCAGGCCACTAGCGGGAAAAGAGACCCAGTACTTC	CASRPLAGKETQYF
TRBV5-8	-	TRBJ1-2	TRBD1	TGTGCCAGCAGCCGCGGACAGGGCCCCGGCGGCTACACCTTC	CASSRGQGPGGYTF
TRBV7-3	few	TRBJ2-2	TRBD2	TGTGCCAGCAGCTTGGCACTAGCGGGAACCGGGGAGCTGTTTTTT	CASSLALAGTGELFF
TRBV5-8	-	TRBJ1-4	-	TGTGCCAGCAGCTTGGGGGCTAATTATGAAAAACTGTTTTTT	CASSLGANYEKLFF
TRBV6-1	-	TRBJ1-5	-	TGTGCCAGCAGTGAAGCGGACGGGAGGGAGCCCCAGCATTTT	CASSEADGREPQHF
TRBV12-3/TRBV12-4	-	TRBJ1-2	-	TGTGCCAGCAGTTATAACAGTAACTATGGCTACACCTTC	CASSYNSNYGYTF
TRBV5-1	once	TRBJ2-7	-	TGCGCCAGCAGCTGGGGGGACAGTTGGAGCTCCTACGAGCAGTACTTC	CASSWGDSWSSYEQYF
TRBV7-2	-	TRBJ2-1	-	TGTGCCAGCAGCCCCCTCGGCGGGGCCTACAATGAGCAGTTCTTC	CASSPLGGAYNEQFF
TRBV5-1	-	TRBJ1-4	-	TGCGCCAGCAGCTTCTTACCCAGTGAAAAACTGTTTTTT	CASSFLPSEKLFF
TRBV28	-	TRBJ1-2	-	TGTGCCAGCAGTCCCCGATGGGGGCTCAACTATGGCTACACCTTC	CASSPRWGLNYGYTF
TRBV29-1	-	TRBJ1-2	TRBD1	TGCAGCGTTGCGACAGGGGATGGTGATGGCTACACCTTC	CSVATGDGDGYTF
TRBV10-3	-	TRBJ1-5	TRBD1	TGTGCCATCAGACAGGGGTGGGGGGATGATCAGCCCCAGCATTTT	CAIRQGWGDDQPQHF
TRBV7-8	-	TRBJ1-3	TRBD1	TGTGCCAGCAGCTTAGACAGGGGGCTGGGAAACACCATATATTTT	CASSLDRGLGNTIYF
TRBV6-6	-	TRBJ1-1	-	TGTGCCAGCAGCTTAACTGACCCAGGGGCGTCTGAAGCTTTCTTT	CASSLTDPGASEAFF
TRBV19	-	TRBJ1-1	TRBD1	TGTGCCAGTAGATCCATTTTACTACGACAGGGAGGTCGGTTGAACACTGAAGCTTTCTTT	CASRSILLRQGGRLNTEAFF
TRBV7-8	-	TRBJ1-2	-	TGTGCCAGCAGCTTCGAGGAGGGCTATGGCTACACCTTC	CASSFEEGYGYTF
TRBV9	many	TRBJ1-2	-	TGTGCCAGCAGCGTAGTAAATAACTATGGCTACACCTTC	CASSVVNNYGYTF
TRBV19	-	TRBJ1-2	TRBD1	TGTGCCAGTAGTACCCCCCCACAGGGGACTGGTGGCTACACCTTC	CASSTPPQGTGGYTF
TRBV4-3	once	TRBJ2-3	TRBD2	TGCGCCAGCAGCCGCAGACTAGCGGGAGTTCCCACAGATACGCAGTATTTT	CASSRRLAGVPTDTQYF
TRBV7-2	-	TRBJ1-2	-	TGTGCCAGCAGCTCATTTGCGGGGCTAGATGGCTACACCTTC	CASSSFAGLDGYTF
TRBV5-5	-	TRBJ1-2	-	TGTGCCAGCAGCTTGGCACCAGGGTCCGACTATGGCTACACCTTC	CASSLAPGSDYGYTF
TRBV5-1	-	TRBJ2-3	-	TGCGCCAGCAGCTTGGTGGCGGGGCAGGGAACAGATACGCAGTATTTT	CASSLVAGQGTDTQYF
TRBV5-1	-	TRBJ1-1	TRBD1	TGCGCCAGCAGCTACGACAGGGTGGGGAGCACTGAAGCTTTCTTT	CASSYDRVGSTEAFF
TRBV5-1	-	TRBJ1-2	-	TGCGCCAGCAGGCAGACAGTTAACTATGGCTACACCTTC	CASRQTVNYGYTF
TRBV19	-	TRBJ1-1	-	TGTGCCAGTAGTATATGGTCGGGGAGCGGGAACACTGAAGCTTTCTTT	CASSIWSGSGNTEAFF
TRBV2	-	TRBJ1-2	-	TGTGCCAGCAGTAGACAGCCCCCTAACTATGGCTACACCTTC	CASSRQPPNYGYTF
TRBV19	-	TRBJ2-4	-	TGTGCCAGTAGTAGCGGAACGGTAGCCAAAAACATTCAGTACTTC	CASSSGTVAKNIQYF
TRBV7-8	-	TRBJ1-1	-	TGTGCCAGCAGCTTTAGAGCCCAGGGGAACACTGAAGCTTTCTTT	CASSFRAQGNTEAFF
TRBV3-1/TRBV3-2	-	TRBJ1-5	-	TGTGCCAGCAGCCAAGATGCTTCGGGGTCCCATCAGCCCCAGCATTTT	CASSQDASGSHQPQHF